This T cell receptor (beta chain) was sequenced for a study of T cell responses to AZD1222 COVID-19 vaccine. Study-level findings and limits: The study found vaccine-associated CD4 TCRs spanning spike, dominant at 160-218 and 743-854.

TCRdb keeps only in-frame clones here, not all; method: immunoSEQ multiplex PCR. This repertoire shows approximately 180,000 clones, around 92% found once; its top ten account for about 10%. Remarks on this clone: No antigen is known for it.

The sequence derives from an adult in good health. The sequencing used peripheral blood, collected on day 0 of AZD1222 vaccination.

The CDR3 nucleotides read TGTGCCAGCATTCAATTGGGGGGCTCTGGAAACACCATATATTTT. It is translated as CASIQLGGSGNTIYF. The rearrangement uses TRBV6-5 and TRBJ1-3, with D perhaps TRBD1 (5 bases). Trimming took 7 bases from V and 0 from J, leaving 13 bases between them. The germline gives CDR1 MNHEY, CDR2 SVGAGI. The CDR3 has 15 amino acids.